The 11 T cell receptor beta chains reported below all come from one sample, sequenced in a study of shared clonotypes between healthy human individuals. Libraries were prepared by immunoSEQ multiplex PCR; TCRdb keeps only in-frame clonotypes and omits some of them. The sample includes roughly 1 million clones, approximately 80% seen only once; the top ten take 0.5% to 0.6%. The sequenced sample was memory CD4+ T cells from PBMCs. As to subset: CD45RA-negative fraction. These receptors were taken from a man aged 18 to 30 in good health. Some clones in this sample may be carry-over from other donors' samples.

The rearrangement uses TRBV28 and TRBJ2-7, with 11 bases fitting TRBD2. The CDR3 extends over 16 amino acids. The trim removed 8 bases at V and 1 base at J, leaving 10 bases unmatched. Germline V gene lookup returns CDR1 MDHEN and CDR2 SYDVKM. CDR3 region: CASADWGTSGSYEQYF. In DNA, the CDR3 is TGTGCCAGCGCTGACTGGGGGACTAGCGGTTCCTACGAGCAGTACTTC.

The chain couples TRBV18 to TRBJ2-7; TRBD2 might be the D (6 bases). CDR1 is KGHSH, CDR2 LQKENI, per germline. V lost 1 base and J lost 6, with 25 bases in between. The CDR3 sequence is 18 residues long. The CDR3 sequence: CASSPLPLRELSLGEQYF. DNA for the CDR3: TGTGCCAGCTCACCACTCCCTCTACGGGAGCTCTCTCTCGGCGAGCAGTACTTC.

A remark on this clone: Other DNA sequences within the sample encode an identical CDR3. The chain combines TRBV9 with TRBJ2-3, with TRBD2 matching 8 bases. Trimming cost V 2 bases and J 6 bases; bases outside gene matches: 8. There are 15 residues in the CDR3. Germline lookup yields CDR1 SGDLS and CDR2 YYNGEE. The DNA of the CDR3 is TGTGCCAGCAGCGTGGGAAGCGGGAGACCGGATACGCAGTATTTT. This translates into CASSVGSGRPDTQYF.

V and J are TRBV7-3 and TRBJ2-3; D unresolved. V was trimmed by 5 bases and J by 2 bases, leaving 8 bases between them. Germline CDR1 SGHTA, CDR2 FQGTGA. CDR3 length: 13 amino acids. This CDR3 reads CASSVNPTDTQYF. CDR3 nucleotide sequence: TGTGCCAGCAGCGTAAACCCCACAGATACGCAGTATTTT.

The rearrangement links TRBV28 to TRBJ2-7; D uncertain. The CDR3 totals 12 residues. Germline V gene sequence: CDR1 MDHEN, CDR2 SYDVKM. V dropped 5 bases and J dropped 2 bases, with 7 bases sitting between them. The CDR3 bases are TGTGCCAGCAGTACCCCAACCTACGAGCAGTACTTC. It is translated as CASSTPTYEQYF.

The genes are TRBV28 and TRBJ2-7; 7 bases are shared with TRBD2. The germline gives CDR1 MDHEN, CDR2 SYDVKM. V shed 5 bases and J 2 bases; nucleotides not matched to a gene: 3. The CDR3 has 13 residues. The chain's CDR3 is CASSTGGTYEQYF. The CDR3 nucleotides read TGTGCCAGCAGTACCGGGGGGACCTACGAGCAGTACTTC.

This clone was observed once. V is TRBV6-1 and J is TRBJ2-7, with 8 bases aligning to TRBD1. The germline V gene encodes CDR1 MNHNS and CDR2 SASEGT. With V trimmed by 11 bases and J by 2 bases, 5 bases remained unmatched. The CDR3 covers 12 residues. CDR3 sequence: CAGGQGTYEQYF. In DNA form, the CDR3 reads TGTGCCGGAGGACAGGGTACCTACGAGCAGTACTTC.

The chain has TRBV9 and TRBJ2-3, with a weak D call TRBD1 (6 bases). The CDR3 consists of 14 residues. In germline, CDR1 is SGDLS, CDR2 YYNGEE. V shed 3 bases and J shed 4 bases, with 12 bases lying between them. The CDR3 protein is CASSAQGAADTQYF. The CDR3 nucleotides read TGTGCCAGCAGCGCACAGGGTGCGGCAGATACGCAGTATTTT.

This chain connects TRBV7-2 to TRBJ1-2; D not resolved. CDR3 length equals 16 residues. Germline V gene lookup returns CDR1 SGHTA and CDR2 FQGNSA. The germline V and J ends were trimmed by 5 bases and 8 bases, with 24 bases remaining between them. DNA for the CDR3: TGTGCCAGCAGCGACACCGTCCTACAACTTTGGTGGGGCTACACCTTC. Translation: CASSDTVLQLWWGYTF.

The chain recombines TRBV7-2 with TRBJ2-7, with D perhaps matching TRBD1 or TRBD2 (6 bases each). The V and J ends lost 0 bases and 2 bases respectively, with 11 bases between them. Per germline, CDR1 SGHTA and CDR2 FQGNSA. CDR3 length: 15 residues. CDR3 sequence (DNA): TGTGCCAGCAGCTTAGCAGGGGGGCAGCCCTACGAGCAGTACTTC. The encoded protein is CASSLAGGQPYEQYF.

Here the CDR3 reads CASSQGDRGNSQPQHF. In DNA form, the CDR3 reads TGTGCCAGCAGCCAAGGGGACAGGGGGAATTCTCAGCCCCAGCATTTT. V usage is TRBV4-2 and J usage is TRBJ1-5; TRBD1 aligns across 11 bases. This CDR3 has 16 amino acids. After removal of 1 base from V and 6 bases from J, the junction contained 5 bases not matched to a gene. Germline lookup yields CDR1 LGHNA and CDR2 YNFKEQ.